These 32 T cell receptor beta chains originate from one sample sequenced in a study of blood T cells in healthy people across ages. Sample-barcoded 5' priming and a J-beta primer mix drove a second PCR of 7 to 11 cycles. TCRdb ran MiXCR on the 5' RACE reads and lists one entry per CDR3 protein. The table records roughly 700,000 distinct CDR3 sequences, roughly 32% of them present only once. Sequencing input: blood. The receptors derive from a woman older than 75 in good health.

Worth noting for this clonotype: A much larger clone differs from this one at a single base, so this may be a read error. The chain uses TRBV5-1 and TRBJ1-5; 8 bases line up with TRBD1. J was trimmed by 3 bases and V by 0 bases; bases with no gene match: 2. CDR3 length: 15 amino acids. Germline V gene data show CDR1 as SGHRS and CDR2 as YFSETQ. The chain's CDR3 is CASSLETGVNQPQHF. The CDR3 DNA is TGCGCCAGCAGCTTGGAGACAGGGGTCAATCAGCCCCAGCATTTT.

This clonotype came up many times. This rearrangement joins TRBV6-2 or TRBV6-3 to TRBJ2-5; TRBD2 aligns across 12 bases. The J segment lost 4 bases and the V segment lost 0 bases, leaving 15 bases of the junction unmatched. Germline V gene lookup returns CDR1 MNHEY and CDR2 SVGEGT. There are 20 residues in the CDR3. The CDR3 DNA reads as TGTGCCAGCAGTTACTCAGCTAGCGGGGGGGCCGGAGCTCTTGGAGAGACCCAGTACTTC. Translating it yields CASSYSASGGAGALGETQYF.

This clonotype was seen ten or more times. The rearrangement uses TRBV28 and TRBJ2-7; 8 bases fit TRBD1. Germline trimming cut 4 bases from V and 5 bases from J; bases unmatched to any gene: 10. The V gene's germline CDR1 is MDHEN and CDR2 SYDVKM. This CDR3 has 15 residues. The CDR3 nucleotides read TGTGCCAGCAGTTCCCCGACAGGGGTTTTCCACGAGCAGTACTTC. It codes for CASSSPTGVFHEQYF.

In this sample, this clonotype turned up many times. The chain employs TRBV5-4 and TRBJ2-5; 7 bases are shared with TRBD2. This CDR3 has 15 amino acids. CDR1 and CDR2 (germline): SGHNT, YYREEE (reference sequence). V shed 1 base and J 5 bases; nucleotides not matched to a gene: 8. The CDR3 nucleotides are TGTGCCAGCAGCTTGACCACGGGGCGGGAGGAGACCCAGTACTTC. This codes for CASSLTTGREETQYF.

V usage is TRBV19 and J usage is TRBJ2-4; 10 bases are shared with TRBD2. From germline, CDR1 is LNHDA and CDR2 SQIVND (reference sequence). V lost 5 bases, J lost 0 bases, and 10 bases stayed unmatched. The CDR3 has 18 amino acids. The CDR3 DNA is TGTGCCAGTAGTCCCCGGACTAGCGGATTCACAGCCAAAAACATTCAGTACTTC. It codes for CASSPRTSGFTAKNIQYF.

As regards this clonotype: A much bigger clone sits one base away, suggesting this may be a read error. This sequence joins TRBV6-1 and TRBJ2-5, with a weak D call TRBD1 (5 bases). The V gene lost 6 bases and the J gene lost 11 bases, with 19 bases spanning the gap. CDR1 and CDR2 from the germline V gene are MNHNS and SASEGT. The CDR3 length is 13 residues. The CDR3 DNA sequence: TGTGCCAGCAGCTTTGGACATATCGGTGAGCAGTACTTC. This codes for CASSFGHIGEQYF.

This clonotype was seen many times. A read error may be the cause here, since a much bigger clone is one base away. The CDR3 sequence: CAISRTGRDTQYF. The CDR3 region has the DNA TGTGCCATCAGCCGGACAGGGAGAGATACGCAGTATTTT. V gene TRBV10-3 combines with J gene TRBJ2-3, with 8 positions matching TRBD1. This CDR3 spans 13 amino acids. V lost 6 bases, J lost 5 bases, and 4 bases stayed unmatched. Germline V gene lookup returns CDR1 ENHRY and CDR2 SYGVKD.

The table lists this clonotype with a few counts. This could be a read error, since a much larger clone is one nucleotide away. V usage is TRBV4-1 and J usage is TRBJ2-1; the match to TRBD2 covers 10 bases. The J call may be mistaken, given a closer DNA end match to TRBJ2-7. This CDR3 contains 19 residues. The germline V gene has CDR1 MGHRA and CDR2 YSYEKL. CDR3 sequence (DNA): TGCGCCAGCAGCCAACTCAGTAGCGGGGGGCAGTCTTCCTACAATGAGCAGTACTTC. Its protein product is CASSQLSSGGQSSYNEQYF.

A few counts support this clonotype. A much larger clone sits a single nucleotide away, making a read error possible. The chain joins TRBV4-1 to TRBJ1-4, with TRBD1 as a possible D gene (5 bases). The CDR3 has 15 residues. Germline assignment: CDR1 MGHRA and CDR2 YSYEKL. CDR3 bases: TGCGCCAGCAGCCAAGTTGCCCAGGGTTTTGAAAAACGGTTTTTT. Translated: CASSQVAQGFEKRFF.

V is TRBV6-1 and J is TRBJ2-5; tentatively, D is TRBD1 or TRBD2 (5 bases each). The V gene lost 2 bases and the J gene lost 11 bases, with 27 bases spanning the gap. CDR1 MNHNS and CDR2 SASEGT come from the germline V gene. The CDR3 runs 17 residues. CDR3 DNA sequence: TGTGCCAGCAGTGAAACCACAGCCGGGACCCCGCGGAATGAGCAGTACTTC. This codes for CASSETTAGTPRNEQYF.

V is TRBV4-1 and J is TRBJ2-1, with 10 positions matching TRBD2. This CDR3 comprises 20 residues. V shed 1 base, J shed 0 bases, and the junction held 12 bases outside the gene matches. Germline CDR1 MGHRA, CDR2 YSYEKL. For the CDR3, the DNA is TGCGCCAGCAGCCAAGGGATAGTAGCGGGAGGCCAGAGCTCCTACAATGAGCAGTTCTTC. Residues: CASSQGIVAGGQSSYNEQFF.

This clonotype was detected only a few times. This chain connects TRBV5-1 to TRBJ1-1; tentative D call: TRBD1 (5 bases). V lost 0 bases and J 4 bases, leaving 10 bases between the germline ends. Germline V gene data show CDR1 as SGHRS and CDR2 as YFSETQ. The CDR3 length is 14 residues. For the CDR3, the DNA is TGCGCCAGCAGCTTGGCACAAAGGGGCACTGAAGCTTTCTTT. It specifies CASSLAQRGTEAFF.

In this sample, this clonotype turned up a few times. The chain links TRBV30 to TRBJ2-1, with TRBD2 identical over 10 bases. The CDR3 extends over 15 amino acids. V gave up 0 bases and J gave up 2 bases; unmatched junction bases: 1. The germline V gene encodes CDR1 GTSNPN and CDR2 SVGIG (reference sequence). CDR3 coding DNA: TGTGCCTGGAGTGTACTAGCGGGGCCCTACAATGAGCAGTTCTTC. Protein product: CAWSVLAGPYNEQFF. The variable domain in full, with the rest retrieved from reference TRBV30 and TRBJ2-1, is SQTIHQWPATLVQPVGSPLSLECTVEGTSNPNLYWYRQAAGRGLQLLFYSVGIGQISSEVPQNLSASRPQDRQFILSSKKLLLSDSGFYLCAWSVLAGPYNEQFFGPGTRLTVL.

V is TRBV7-2 and J is TRBJ1-1, with D hard to call. V dropped 6 bases and J dropped 0 bases, with 14 bases sitting between them. The germline CDR1 and CDR2 sequences are SGHTA and FQGNSA. CDR3 length equals 15 residues. The CDR3 loop is CASSLPGNLNTEAFF. The CDR3 DNA reads as TGTGCCAGCAGTCTGCCAGGCAACCTGAACACTGAAGCTTTCTTT. Drawing the rest from reference TRBV7-2 and TRBJ1-1, the complete variable domain is GAGVSQSPSNKVTEKGKDVELRCDPISGHTALYWYRQSLGQGLEFLIYFQGNSAPDKSGLPSDRFSAERTGGSVSTLTIQRTQQEDSAVYLCASSLPGNLNTEAFFGQGTRLTVV.

This clonotype was seen at least ten times. The chain couples TRBV2 to TRBJ2-7; a possible D gene is TRBD1 (6 bases). From germline, CDR1 is SNHLY and CDR2 FYNNEI. V was clipped by 5 bases and J by 7 bases, with 18 bases between them. This CDR3 has 14 residues. This CDR3 reads CASSTSRTALEQYF. For the CDR3, the DNA is TGTGCCAGCAGTACTTCTAGGACAGCCTTAGAGCAGTACTTC.

This clonotype was counted ten times or more. The J gene is TRBJ2-5, the V gene TRBV7-3; TRBD2 aligns across 9 bases. The germline V gene encodes CDR1 SGHTA and CDR2 FQGTGA. The CDR3 runs 13 residues. The trim removed 6 bases at V and 9 bases at J, leaving 8 bases unmatched. The CDR3 protein is CASSRAGGNAQYF. The CDR3 nucleotides read TGTGCCAGCAGTCGAGCGGGGGGTAACGCCCAGTACTTC.

CDR3 residues: CATGRGNIQYF. The DNA of the CDR3 is TGTGCTACCGGACGAGGCAACATTCAGTACTTC. The chain joins TRBV19 to TRBJ2-7; no firm D call. The end of the DNA is better explained by TRBJ2-4, so the J call may be wrong. Germline CDR1 and CDR2: LNHDA and SQIVND (reference sequence). This CDR3 spans 11 amino acids.

The J gene is TRBJ2-6, the V gene TRBV7-3; unclear D gene. Trimming shortened V by 0 bases and J by 0 bases, and 6 bases separated the two germline ends. There are 16 residues in the CDR3. Germline lookup yields CDR1 SGHTA and CDR2 FQGTGA. This CDR3 is CASSLTRDSGANVLTF. As DNA, the CDR3 is TGTGCCAGCAGCTTAACTCGAGACTCTGGGGCCAACGTCCTGACTTTC.

The chain combines TRBV5-1 with TRBJ2-7; the D call may be TRBD1 or TRBD2 (5 bases each). This CDR3 has 14 residues. Germline V gene sequence: CDR1 SGHRS, CDR2 YFSETQ. Trimming cost V 0 bases and J 2 bases, with 9 bases left between them. As DNA, the CDR3 is TGCGCCAGCAGCTTGGAGGTGGGGGCCTACGAGCAGTACTTC. Protein product: CASSLEVGAYEQYF.

As for this clonotype: This could be a read error, since a much larger clone is one nucleotide away. The chain employs TRBV4-2 and TRBJ2-7; D call uncertain. V dropped 0 bases and J dropped 3 bases, with 12 bases sitting between them. This CDR3 is 15 amino acids long. Germline CDR1 is LGHNA and CDR2 is YNFKEQ. Here the CDR3 reads CASSQELQPSYEQYF. CDR3 DNA: TGTGCCAGCAGCCAAGAATTACAGCCGAGCTACGAGCAGTACTTC.

In this sample, this clonotype turned up many times. The gene calls are TRBV3-1 and TRBJ2-5, with TRBD2 matching over 9 bases. V lost 4 bases, J lost 1 base, and 4 bases stayed unmatched. CDR1 is LGHDT and CDR2 is YNNKEL in the germline V gene (reference sequence). The CDR3 has 15 amino acids. As DNA, the CDR3 is TGTGCCAGCAGCCTAGCGGGGGCCCTCCAAGAGACCCAGTACTTC. Translation: CASSLAGALQETQYF.

This clonotype was observed at least ten times. This chain connects TRBV20-1 to TRBJ2-7; 14 bases agree with TRBD2. Unmatched junction bases numbered 10, after V lost 5 bases and J lost 4 bases. From germline, CDR1 is DFQATT and CDR2 SNEGSKA (reference sequence). CDR3 length: 16 amino acids. CDR3 in amino acids: CSAPLPGLAGAYEQYF. CDR3 nucleotide sequence: TGCAGTGCTCCCCTCCCGGGACTAGCGGGGGCATACGAGCAGTACTTC.

In the case of this clonotype: At one of its ends the junction is not consistent with the germline gene, which may arise from a read error. This chain joins TRBV4-2 and TRBJ1-4; no clear D gene. Per the germline V gene, CDR1 is LGHNA and CDR2 is YNFKEQ. The CDR3 totals 16 residues. The chain's CDR3 is CTSSQDRRRAAEKLFF. In DNA form, the CDR3 reads TGTACCAGCAGCCAAGATAGGCGGAGGGCTGCCGAAAAACTGTTTTTT.

Ten or more counts support this clonotype. This rearrangement joins TRBV20-1 to TRBJ2-5; D is undetermined. The CDR3 extends over 12 amino acids. Trimming removed 1 base from V and 1 base from J, with 4 bases in between. The germline gives CDR1 DFQATT, CDR2 SNEGSKA (reference sequence). The CDR3: CSARAGQETQYF. CDR3 nucleotide sequence: TGCAGTGCTAGAGCAGGCCAAGAGACCCAGTACTTC.

This clonotype was seen repeatedly, ten times or more. The V gene is TRBV5-5, the J gene TRBJ1-6; weak D call: TRBD1 (5 bases). There are 14 residues in the CDR3. Germline V lookup: CDR1 SGHKS, CDR2 YYEKEE (reference sequence). Trimming stripped 3 bases from V and 11 bases from J, with 15 bases between. CDR3 bases: TGTGCCAGCAGCTCTAGTGGGACGGGGCCACCCCTCCACTTT. Residues: CASSSSGTGPPLHF.

The chain carries TRBV4-3 and TRBJ1-1; D is ambiguous. V gave up 0 bases and J gave up 9 bases, with 14 bases separating them. This CDR3 spans 14 amino acids. Germline V gene lookup returns CDR1 LGHNA and CDR2 YSLEER. As DNA, the CDR3 is TGCGCCAGCAGCCAAGACGCCGGATGGGGAAAAGCTTTCTTT. Amino acid sequence: CASSQDAGWGKAFF.

This clonotype was observed many times. V usage is TRBV20-1 and J usage is TRBJ2-3, with TRBD2 matching over 9 bases. V dropped 5 bases and J dropped 2; count of bases not matched to a gene: 5. Looked up from germline, CDR1 is DFQATT and CDR2 is SNEGSKA (reference sequence). The CDR3 covers 14 residues. CDR3 loop: CSAQAGGVTDTQYF. The DNA of the CDR3 is TGCAGTGCTCAAGCGGGGGGAGTCACAGATACGCAGTATTTT.

The chain joins TRBV5-1 to TRBJ2-5; TRBD2 aligns across 7 bases. The CDR3 runs to 15 residues. Germline V gene sequence: CDR1 SGHRS, CDR2 YFSETQ. J was trimmed by 1 base and V by 0 bases; bases with no gene match: 3. The CDR3 is CASSLATSVQETQYF. The CDR3 bases are TGCGCCAGCAGCTTGGCCACTAGCGTCCAAGAGACCCAGTACTTC.

This clonotype was observed many times. The rearrangement joins TRBV3-1 to TRBJ2-5; TRBD1 is a possible D gene (6 bases). V lost 1 base, J lost 2 bases, and 14 bases lay in between. The CDR3 totals 16 residues. CDR1 and CDR2 from the germline V gene are LGHDT and YNNKEL (reference sequence). The CDR3 loop is CASSQGPTGGQETQYF. As DNA, the CDR3 is TGTGCCAGCAGCCAAGGACCGACAGGCGGTCAAGAGACCCAGTACTTC.

Only a few counts were recorded for this clonotype. The chain uses TRBV2 and TRBJ2-3; 7 positions match TRBD2. CDR1 and CDR2 from the germline V gene are SNHLY and FYNNEI. V lost 9 bases to trimming and J lost 2 bases; unmatched junction nucleotides: 5. This CDR3 has 13 residues. The CDR3 nucleotides are TGTGCCAGGGGGGGGGGTTCCACAGATACGCAGTATTTT. Translation: CARGGGSTDTQYF.

The chain is built from TRBV7-2 and TRBJ2-7; D is tentatively TRBD1 or TRBD2 (6 bases each). This CDR3 is 13 amino acids long. Germline V lookup: CDR1 SGHTA, CDR2 FQGNSA. V lost 5 bases to trimming and J lost 9 bases, with 17 bases between them. The CDR3 sequence is CASSPEQGSGQYF. CDR3 coding DNA: TGTGCCAGCAGCCCGGAACAGGGTAGCGGGCAGTACTTC.

On this clonotype itself: The germline gene is not matched at one end of the junction; a read error may be the cause. The chain couples TRBV9 to TRBJ2-3, with D perhaps TRBD2 (6 bases). This CDR3 spans 16 amino acids. Germline lookup yields CDR1 SGDLS and CDR2 YYNGEE. In DNA form, the CDR3 reads TGTGCCGGCAGCGTAGCTATGGCGGGATACACAGATACGCAGTATTTT. The encoded protein is CAGSVAMAGYTDTQYF.